The present T cell receptor beta chain was sequenced within a study of beta chain features in type 1 diabetes. This clone was observed a handful of times. The antigen is not known. Every isolated RNA sample was fully reverse transcribed, so sequencing captured expressed TCRB transcripts. Using immunoSEQ multiplex PCR, the repertoire was profiled, and TCRdb retains in-frame clones only, with some absent. The sample holds approximately 730,000 clones, roughly 12% seen once. Whole-study results and caveats: There was no resolution here of whether HLA type influences TCRB rearrangement. Insertions at VDJ junctions were less frequent in type 1 diabetes patients. These patients also deleted more nucleotides at the same junctions. All four CD4+ subsets from Type 1 diabetes patients carried moderately but significantly shorter TCRB CDR3s.

The sequenced sample consisted of naive CD4+ T cells from blood. This TCR was recovered from a man aged 18 to 29 with type 1 diabetes.

The CDR3 nucleotides read TGTGCCAGCAGTGTGACACTATCGGGCACTGAAGCTTTCTTT. This encodes CASSVTLSGTEAFF. The chain joins TRBV2 to TRBJ1-1, with D hard to call. V lost 4 bases and J lost 4, with 13 bases in between. The CDR3 consists of 14 residues. Germline V gives CDR1 SNHLY, CDR2 FYNNEI. Filled out from reference TRBV2 and TRBJ1-1, the complete variable domain reads EPEVTQTPSHQVTQMGQEVILRCVPISNHLYFYWYRQILGQKVEFLVSFYNNEISEKSEIFDDQFSVERPDGSNFTLKIRSTKLEDSAMYFCASSVTLSGTEAFFGQGTRLTVV.